This T cell receptor beta chain was captured in a study of shared clonotypes between healthy human individuals. Whole-study results and caveats: The low donor count limited represented genetic and exposure-history diversity. Shared across a few donors were 4% to 5% of the naive CD4 clonotypes.

Only CD45RO-negative cells positively selected for CCR7 counted as naive CD8 cells, so terminally differentiated effector memory CD45RA+ cells were excluded. Donors, healthy HIV-negative adults, lacked recent acute infections or vaccinations. This clone is a singleton in its sample. Its specificity is unknown. In the authors' methods: Filtering differed for immunoSEQ, which gave only junction sequences without quality scores. Generated by immunoSEQ multiplex PCR, the TCRdb table keeps only in-frame clones and is missing some. The V and J calls and the clone size are those of that table, but D and trimming were determined from the DNA. This repertoire shows some 2,100,000 clones, roughly 91% found once; its top ten account for under 2%. Germline loops: CDR1 LNHDA, CDR2 SQIVND (reference sequence). The CDR3 spans 15 residues. The V and J ends lost 10 bases and 4 bases, in that order; junction bases with no gene match: 14.

The sequence derives from a man aged 18 to 35 in good health. Some clones in this sample may be carry-over from other donors' samples. The V gene is TRBV19, the J gene TRBJ2-7, with 9 bases identical to TRBD2. Sequenced sample: naive CD8+ T cells from PBMCs. This chain's CDR3 is CATTGGGRAGYEQYF. CDR3 coding DNA: TGTGCCACCACCGGGGGCGGGAGGGCCGGTTACGAGCAGTACTTC.